A single sample gave rise to the 3 T cell receptor beta chains below, sequenced in a study of blood T cell repertoires in COVID-19. Produced via immunoSEQ multiplex PCR; TCRdb's table is partial and in-frame only. The repertoire holds approximately 170,000 clones, with approximately 84% as singletons. The sample consisted of peripheral blood. These receptors were collected from a woman of 80 years or more with COVID-19, enrolled during active disease.

This clone has only a few counts. The chain employs TRBV10-3 and TRBJ2-7; 13 bases line up with TRBD2. Germline loops: CDR1 ENHRY, CDR2 SYGVKD. The CDR3 loop spans 17 amino acids. V lost 3 bases, J lost 6 bases, and 11 bases stayed unmatched. In nucleotides, the CDR3 is TGTGCCATCAGTGATACTAGCGGGAGGGTCGGGGGACGCGAGCAGTACTTC. It specifies CAISDTSGRVGGREQYF.

The CDR3 region has the DNA TGTGCCACCAGCCCCCGGGGGGAGACAGATACGCAGTATTTT. Its translation: CATSPRGETDTQYF. The chain carries TRBV24-1 and TRBJ2-3; 7 bases are a match to TRBD2. CDR3 size: 14 residues. Germline CDR1 and CDR2: KGHDR and SFDVKD. Trimming at V came to 7 bases and at J to 3 bases, leaving 6 bases not matched to a gene.

V is TRBV9 and J is TRBJ2-5; D possibly corresponds to TRBD1 (5 bases). CDR1 and CDR2 from the germline V gene are SGDLS and YYNGEE. The CDR3 is 13 amino acids. V was clipped by 6 bases and J by 8 bases, with 17 bases between them. CDR3 DNA: TGTGCCAGCAACAATGGACAAGATGACACCCAGTACTTC. Translated: CASNNGQDDTQYF.